A selection of T cell receptor beta chains follows, all from one sample in a study of Ad26.COV2.S vaccination and SARS-CoV-2 variants. Assay: immunoSEQ multiplex PCR; the TCRdb copy retains only in-frame clones and omits some. The table has a few hundred thousand clones, 88% seen once. The sample here was peripheral blood, taken in a trial of Ad26.COV2.S vaccine versus placebo. Receptors were obtained from a person aged 18-65 years who received the Ad26.COV2.S COVID-19 vaccine or a placebo. Each CDR3 is given with its conserved first and last residue. The D gene is left open where the match is weak. Clone size is given for some rows only: seen once, a few or many times, or a class if the clone is expanded.

D gene: .
clone size: .
V gene: TRBV7-8
J gene: TRBJ2-2
CDR3 DNA: TGTGCCAGCAGCTTAGCTCGCAAAACCGGGGAGCTGTTTTTT
CDR3 protein: CASSLARKTGELFF

D gene: .
clone size: once
V gene: TRBV5-4
J gene: TRBJ2-7
CDR3 DNA: TGTGCCAGCAGCTTGGCCTTCGGGACATCTCCCTACGAGCAGTACTTC
CDR3 protein: CASSLAFGTSPYEQYF

D gene: TRBD1
clone size: .
V gene: TRBV5-1
J gene: TRBJ1-2
CDR3 DNA: TGCGCCAGCAGCTTGGATGACAGGGGGCCCTATGGCTACACCTTC
CDR3 protein: CASSLDDRGPYGYTF

D gene: TRBD1
clone size: .
V gene: TRBV28
J gene: TRBJ2-2
CDR3 DNA: TGTGCCAGTACTTCTGCCGGCTACCGGGACAGTCACACCGGGGAGCTGTTTTTT
CDR3 protein: CASTSAGYRDSHTGELFF

D gene: .
clone size: .
V gene: TRBV21-1
J gene: TRBJ2-6
CDR3 DNA: TGTGCCAGCAGCAAAGCGGGATTGGGGGCGCTTGGGGCCAACGTCCTGACTTTC
CDR3 protein: CASSKAGLGALGANVLTF

D gene: .
clone size: .
V gene: TRBV14
J gene: TRBJ2-7
CDR3 DNA: TGTGCCAGCAGCCAAAGGACAGGAGGGCTACCCTACGAGCAGTACTTC
CDR3 protein: CASSQRTGGLPYEQYF

D gene: .
clone size: .
V gene: TRBV4-3
J gene: TRBJ2-7
CDR3 DNA: TGCGCCAGCAGCCAAGATACGGGGCCTCGGGAGCAGTACTTC
CDR3 protein: CASSQDTGPREQYF

D gene: .
clone size: .
V gene: TRBV6-2/TRBV6-3
J gene: TRBJ1-2
CDR3 DNA: TGTGCCAGCAGCAGTACCCCGCCCTCCGGGGGGGGGCGATTCGGTTATGGCTACACCTTC
CDR3 protein: CASSSTPPSGGGRFGYGYTF

D gene: .
clone size: .
V gene: TRBV27
J gene: TRBJ1-4
CDR3 DNA: TGTGCCAGCAGTTCCGCGGGGGCCACTAATGAAAAACTGTTTTTT
CDR3 protein: CASSSAGATNEKLFF

D gene: .
clone size: .
V gene: TRBV21-1
J gene: TRBJ2-5
CDR3 DNA: TGTGCCAGCCGCAAACCCTTGGGGGAAGAGACCCAGTACTTC
CDR3 protein: CASRKPLGEETQYF

D gene: TRBD1
clone size: few
V gene: TRBV28
J gene: TRBJ1-5
CDR3 DNA: TGTGCCAGCAGCCGGACAGGGAGTAGCAATCAGCCCCAGCATTTT
CDR3 protein: CASSRTGSSNQPQHF

D gene: .
clone size: .
V gene: TRBV30
J gene: TRBJ2-5
CDR3 DNA: TGTGCCTGGTCAGGGAGTGGGTTTGAGACCCAGTACTTC
CDR3 protein: CAWSGSGFETQYF

D gene: .
clone size: .
V gene: TRBV21-1
J gene: TRBJ2-5
CDR3 DNA: TGTGCCAGCAGCAAGGGACAGGGTCTACCCGAGGAGACCCAGTACTTC
CDR3 protein: CASSKGQGLPEETQYF

D gene: .
clone size: .
V gene: TRBV7-8
J gene: TRBJ1-3
CDR3 DNA: TGTGCCAGCAGCTTAGTCGGAGACTCTGGAAACACCATATATTTT
CDR3 protein: CASSLVGDSGNTIYF

D gene: .
clone size: .
V gene: TRBV4-3
J gene: TRBJ2-1
CDR3 DNA: TGCGCCAGCAGCCTCGGGAGACAGTACTACGAGCAGTTCTTC
CDR3 protein: CASSLGRQYYEQFF

D gene: TRBD1
clone size: .
V gene: TRBV13
J gene: TRBJ2-5
CDR3 DNA: TGTGCCAGCAGCTTCCGGGACAGCAACTATCAAGAGACCCAGTACTTC
CDR3 protein: CASSFRDSNYQETQYF

D gene: .
clone size: .
V gene: TRBV19
J gene: TRBJ1-5
CDR3 DNA: TGTGCCAGTAGTATAGACATCAATCAGCCCCAGCATTTT
CDR3 protein: CASSIDINQPQHF

D gene: .
clone size: .
V gene: TRBV12-3/TRBV12-4
J gene: TRBJ2-7
CDR3 DNA: TGTGCCAGCACCATCCTTGGGGGGCACGAGCAGTACTTC
CDR3 protein: CASTILGGHEQYF

D gene: TRBD1
clone size: .
V gene: TRBV9
J gene: TRBJ1-2
CDR3 DNA: TGTGCCAGCAGCGTAGCAAGGGACAGCTATGGCTACACCTTC
CDR3 protein: CASSVARDSYGYTF

D gene: .
clone size: .
V gene: TRBV2
J gene: TRBJ1-1
CDR3 DNA: TGTGCCAGCAGGGAAGACAAGCGCCGGGGGAACACTGAAGCTTTCTTT
CDR3 protein: CASREDKRRGNTEAFF

D gene: TRBD1
clone size: many
V gene: TRBV6-2/TRBV6-3
J gene: TRBJ2-2
CDR3 DNA: TGTGCCAGCAGTTACTCAGGGACAGAGACCGGGGAGCTGTTTTTT
CDR3 protein: CASSYSGTETGELFF

D gene: .
clone size: once
V gene: TRBV2
J gene: TRBJ2-5
CDR3 DNA: TGTGCCAGCAGTATTCTGGGGGAGACCCAGTACTTC
CDR3 protein: CASSILGETQYF

D gene: .
clone size: .
V gene: TRBV4-3
J gene: TRBJ1-1
CDR3 DNA: TGCGCCAGCAGCCAAGCTGTTTCAGGTAACGTACACAACACTGAAGCTTTCTTT
CDR3 protein: CASSQAVSGNVHNTEAFF

D gene: .
clone size: .
V gene: TRBV5-6
J gene: TRBJ1-1
CDR3 DNA: TGTGCCAGCAGTCTTGGATTAACTGAAGCTTTCTTT
CDR3 protein: CASSLGLTEAFF

D gene: .
clone size: .
V gene: TRBV7-9
J gene: TRBJ2-1
CDR3 DNA: TGTGCCAGCAGCCCCTCACCCGGCCCCAATGAGCAGTTCTTC
CDR3 protein: CASSPSPGPNEQFF

D gene: .
clone size: .
V gene: TRBV11-2
J gene: TRBJ2-5
CDR3 DNA: TGTGCCAGCAGCTTAGCTTGGGTTTCGGTCGAGACCCAGTACTTC
CDR3 protein: CASSLAWVSVETQYF

D gene: .
clone size: .
V gene: TRBV6-6
J gene: TRBJ1-4
CDR3 DNA: TGTGCCAGCAGTTACTCGGTCCTCTCAACTAATGAAAAACTGTTTTTT
CDR3 protein: CASSYSVLSTNEKLFF

D gene: TRBD1
clone size: .
V gene: TRBV6-6
J gene: TRBJ1-5
CDR3 DNA: TGTGCCAGCAGTAACACGGGGACAGCCCCCCCGCATTTT
CDR3 protein: CASSNTGTAPPHF

D gene: .
clone size: few
V gene: TRBV4-3
J gene: TRBJ2-1
CDR3 DNA: TGCGCCAGCAGCACCTCAGGGAGCTCCTACAATGAGCAGTTCTTC
CDR3 protein: CASSTSGSSYNEQFF

D gene: .
clone size: .
V gene: TRBV27
J gene: TRBJ2-7
CDR3 DNA: TGTGCCAGCTCGCCAGGGGTATCCTACGAGCAGTACTTC
CDR3 protein: CASSPGVSYEQYF

D gene: .
clone size: .
V gene: TRBV11-2
J gene: TRBJ2-2
CDR3 DNA: TGTGCCAGCAGCGCGCGGGGGCCTAATACCGGGGAGCTGTTTTTT
CDR3 protein: CASSARGPNTGELFF

D gene: TRBD1
clone size: .
V gene: TRBV15
J gene: TRBJ1-1
CDR3 DNA: TGTGCCACCAGTCCAGTCGGGGACAGGCCTAACACTGAAGCTTTCTTT
CDR3 protein: CATSPVGDRPNTEAFF

D gene: .
clone size: .
V gene: TRBV27
J gene: TRBJ1-6
CDR3 DNA: TGTGCCAGCAGTTTTTATAATTCACCCCTCCACTTT
CDR3 protein: CASSFYNSPLHF

D gene: .
clone size: .
V gene: TRBV6-5
J gene: TRBJ2-1
CDR3 DNA: TGTGCCAGCAGTTATTTTGGGGAGGGGGTCAATGAGCAGTTCTTC
CDR3 protein: CASSYFGEGVNEQFF

D gene: .
clone size: .
V gene: TRBV7-9
J gene: TRBJ1-4
CDR3 DNA: TGTGCCAGCAGCTCCGGACGGAACCTTGATGAAAAACTGTTTTTT
CDR3 protein: CASSSGRNLDEKLFF

D gene: TRBD1
clone size: .
V gene: TRBV9
J gene: TRBJ2-7
CDR3 DNA: TGTGCCAGCAGCCCCTCACCGCGACAGGGCTACGAGCAGTACTTC
CDR3 protein: CASSPSPRQGYEQYF

D gene: .
clone size: .
V gene: TRBV19
J gene: TRBJ1-2
CDR3 DNA: TGTGCCAGTAGTACTGTGGAGACAGCCTATGGCTACACCTTC
CDR3 protein: CASSTVETAYGYTF

D gene: .
clone size: .
V gene: TRBV11-2
J gene: TRBJ2-1
CDR3 DNA: TGTGCCAGCAGCTTCTTCATTACTGAGCAGTTCTTC
CDR3 protein: CASSFFITEQFF

D gene: .
clone size: .
V gene: TRBV27
J gene: TRBJ2-1
CDR3 DNA: TGTGCCAGCAGTCGACTGGGGGGAGACAATGAGCAGTTCTTC
CDR3 protein: CASSRLGGDNEQFF

D gene: TRBD1
clone size: .
V gene: TRBV7-9
J gene: TRBJ2-7
CDR3 DNA: TGTGCCAGCGGGACAGGGGGCGCGAGGGAGCAGTACTTC
CDR3 protein: CASGTGGAREQYF

D gene: .
clone size: few
V gene: TRBV5-1
J gene: TRBJ1-2
CDR3 DNA: TGCGCCAGCAGCTTGGAGTTTGGAGGGGCCTATGGCTACACCTTC
CDR3 protein: CASSLEFGGAYGYTF

D gene: TRBD1
clone size: .
V gene: TRBV28
J gene: TRBJ1-2
CDR3 DNA: TGTGCCAGCAGTTTAGCGGGACAGGGGCCCAAGTATGGCTACACCTTC
CDR3 protein: CASSLAGQGPKYGYTF

D gene: .
clone size: .
V gene: TRBV9
J gene: TRBJ2-7
CDR3 DNA: TGTGCCAGCAGCGTAGAGGGGACCCTAGGGGCCTACGAGCAGTACTTC
CDR3 protein: CASSVEGTLGAYEQYF

D gene: TRBD1
clone size: .
V gene: TRBV19
J gene: TRBJ2-3
CDR3 DNA: TGTGCCAGTAGTACGACAGGGGACACAGATACGCAGTATTTT
CDR3 protein: CASSTTGDTDTQYF

D gene: TRBD2
clone size: .
V gene: TRBV19
J gene: TRBJ2-3
CDR3 DNA: TGTGCCAGTAGTATATCCCCTTCACTAGCGGTGACAGATACGCAGTATTTT
CDR3 protein: CASSISPSLAVTDTQYF